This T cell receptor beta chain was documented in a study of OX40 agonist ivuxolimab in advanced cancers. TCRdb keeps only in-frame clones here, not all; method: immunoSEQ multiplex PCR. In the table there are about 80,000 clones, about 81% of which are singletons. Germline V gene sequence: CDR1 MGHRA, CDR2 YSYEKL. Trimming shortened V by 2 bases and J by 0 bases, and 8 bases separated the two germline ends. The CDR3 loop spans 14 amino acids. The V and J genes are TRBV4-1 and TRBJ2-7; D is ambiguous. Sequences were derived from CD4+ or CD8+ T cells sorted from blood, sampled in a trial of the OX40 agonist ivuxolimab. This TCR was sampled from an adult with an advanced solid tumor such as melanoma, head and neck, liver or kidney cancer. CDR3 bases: TGCGCCAGCAGCCAATCTGGAAGCTCCTACGAGCAGTACTTC. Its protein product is CASSQSGSSYEQYF.